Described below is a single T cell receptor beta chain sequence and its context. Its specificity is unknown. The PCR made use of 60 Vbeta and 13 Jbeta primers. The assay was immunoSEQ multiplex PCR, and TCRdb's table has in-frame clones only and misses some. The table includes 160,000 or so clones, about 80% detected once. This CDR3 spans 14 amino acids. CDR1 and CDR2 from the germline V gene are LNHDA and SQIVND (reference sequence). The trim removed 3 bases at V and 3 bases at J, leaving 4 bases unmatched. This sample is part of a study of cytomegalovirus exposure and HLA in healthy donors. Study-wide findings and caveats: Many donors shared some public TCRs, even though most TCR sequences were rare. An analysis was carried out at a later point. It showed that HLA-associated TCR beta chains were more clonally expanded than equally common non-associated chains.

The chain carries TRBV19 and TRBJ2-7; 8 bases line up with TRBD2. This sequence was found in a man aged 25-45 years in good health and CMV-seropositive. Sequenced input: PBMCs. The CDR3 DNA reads TGTGCCAGTAGTATGTGGCGGGGGGACTACGAGCAGTACTTC. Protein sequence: CASSMWRGDYEQYF.